Shown below are 22 T cell receptor beta chains from a single sample sequenced in a study of blood T cell repertoires in COVID-19 (dated by TCRdb to 2018 to 2021). Receptor libraries were prepared by the immunoSEQ multiplex PCR assay. Imported from immuneACCESS, the table was reduced by TCRdb to in-frame sequences with V and J called. These copies leave out some clones; in studies compared against another copy, an unresolved V gene accounts for under half, and the cause of the remainder is not known. The sample table contains about 130,000 clones; only one count was recorded for approximately 84% of them. The ten largest clones capture under 2.5% of the sample. The specimen was peripheral blood. These receptors came from a man in his sixties or seventies with acute or convalescent COVID-19.

The genes are TRBV18 and TRBJ1-1, with TRBD1 identical over 9 bases. The CDR3 spans 11 residues. CDR1 is KGHSH and CDR2 is LQKENI in the germline V gene. Trimming took 5 bases from V and 12 from J; bases not matched to a gene: 4. CDR3 nucleotide sequence: TGTGCCAGCTCAAAGGGACAGGGAACTTTCTTT. Its translation: CASSKGQGTFF.

The chain uses TRBV6-6 and TRBJ1-6; 7 bases align to TRBD1. The J segment lost 9 bases and the V segment lost 2 bases, leaving 7 bases of the junction unmatched. This CDR3 contains 15 residues. Germline CDR1 and CDR2: MNHNY and SVGAGI (reference sequence). In DNA, the CDR3 is TGTGCCAGCAGTTACGGGGGGAGACAGGGTTCACCCCTCCACTTT. Translated, it gives CASSYGGRQGSPLHF.

The rearrangement joins TRBV5-6 to TRBJ1-4, with D hard to call. CDR3 length: 17 amino acids. Germline CDR1 SGHDT, CDR2 YYEEEE. Trimming removed 4 bases at V and 2 bases at J, with 18 bases between. CDR3 in amino acids: CASSPLDSPGTNEKLFF. CDR3 DNA sequence: TGTGCCAGCAGCCCCCTGGACTCACCGGGGACTAATGAAAAACTGTTTTTT. Supplemented by reference TRBV5-6 and TRBJ1-4, the full variable domain reads DAGVTQSPTHLIKTRGQQVTLRCSPKSGHDTVSWYQQALGQGPQFIFQYYEEEERQRGNFPDRFSGHQFPNYSSELNVNALLLGDSALYLCASSPLDSPGTNEKLFFGSGTQLSVL.

This clone was picked up one time. The rearrangement uses TRBV29-1 and TRBJ2-1; D is ambiguous. V was clipped by 7 bases and J by 9 bases, with 10 bases between them. The germline V gene has CDR1 SQVTM and CDR2 ANQGSEA. CDR3 length: 10 residues. The CDR3 nucleotides read TGCAGCGGCGAAAACGGTGAGCAGTTCTTC. Encoded protein: CSGENGEQFF.

This sequence joins TRBV2 and TRBJ2-3; possible D gene TRBD2, 6 bases. The germline V gene encodes CDR1 SNHLY and CDR2 FYNNEI. V was pared by 6 bases and J by 2 bases, with 15 bases between. This CDR3 has 15 residues. This CDR3 reads CASRTVAGTTDTQYF. The CDR3 DNA reads as TGTGCCAGCAGAACGGTCGCGGGGACCACAGATACGCAGTATTTT.

The J gene is TRBJ2-5, the V gene TRBV6-5; D not certain. Between the trimmed V and J ends, which lost 0 bases and 4 bases, there was a span of 6 bases. The CDR3 extends over 13 amino acids. In germline, CDR1 is MNHEY, CDR2 SVGAGI. The CDR3 DNA reads TGTGCCAGCAGTTACTCAACAGCAGAGACCCAGTACTTC. This gives the protein CASSYSTAETQYF.

The rearrangement uses TRBV5-1 and TRBJ2-1; 9 bases agree with TRBD2. This CDR3 comprises 15 residues. Per germline, CDR1 SGHRS and CDR2 YFSETQ. V was clipped by 4 bases and J by 7 bases; unmatched bases: 9. CDR3 DNA sequence: TGCGCCAGCAGCCCCGTGGCGGGGGGGGCGAATGAGCAGTTCTTC. As protein: CASSPVAGGANEQFF.

The rearrangement uses TRBV15 and TRBJ2-2; TRBD1 agrees at 9 bases. This CDR3 has 17 amino acids. Germline trimming cut 1 base from V and 5 bases from J; bases unmatched to any gene: 8. Looked up from germline, CDR1 is LNHNV and CDR2 is YYDKDF (reference sequence). The CDR3, as DNA: TGTGCCACCAGCAGAGGTCCGGGACAGGGTGAGACCGGGGAGCTGTTTTTT. It translates to CATSRGPGQGETGELFF.

The genes are TRBV5-4 and TRBJ2-1; 8 bases match TRBD1. Germline V lookup: CDR1 SGHNT, CDR2 YYREEE (reference sequence). There are 15 residues in the CDR3. Losses at the gene ends were 4 bases for V and 2 bases for J; bases not matched to a gene: 5. CDR3 sequence: CASSTGTGAYNEQFF. The CDR3 nucleotides read TGTGCCAGCAGCACTGGGACAGGCGCCTACAATGAGCAGTTCTTC.

In nucleotides, the CDR3 is TGTGCCAGCACGCTGAGCGGGGCTAGCACAGATACGCAGTATTTT. Protein sequence: CASTLSGASTDTQYF. This chain joins TRBV9 and TRBJ2-3; 7 nucleotides line up with TRBD2. V shed 6 bases and J 0 bases; nucleotides not matched to a gene: 7. The CDR3 is made up of 15 amino acids. Per germline, CDR1 SGDLS and CDR2 YYNGEE. Drawing the rest from reference TRBV9 and TRBJ2-3, the complete variable domain is DSGVTQTPKHLITATGQRVTLRCSPRSGDLSVYWYQQSLDQGLQFLIQYYNGEERAKGNILERFSAQQFPDLHSELNLSSLELGDSALYFCASTLSGASTDTQYFGPGTRLTVL.

This clone was seen just once. J is TRBJ1-2 and V is TRBV5-4; D call uncertain. The CDR3 runs to 14 residues. Germline assignment: CDR1 SGHNT and CDR2 YYREEE (reference sequence). V lost 2 bases and J lost 2, with 10 bases in between. CDR3 sequence (DNA): TGTGCCAGCAGCTTAACGACTGCCAACTATGGCTACACCTTC. This sequence encodes CASSLTTANYGYTF.

This clone was detected only a few times. The chain carries TRBV10-3 and TRBJ1-4, with D tentatively TRBD1 (6 bases). Deletions cut 6 bases from V and 4 bases from J, with 15 bases between. In germline, CDR1 is ENHRY, CDR2 SYGVKD. This CDR3 spans 15 amino acids. CDR3 nucleotide sequence: TGTGCCATCAGGGACAGTGGATCCGGTAATGAAAAACTGTTTTTT. Amino acid sequence: CAIRDSGSGNEKLFF.

This clone was observed once. This chain joins TRBV2 and TRBJ1-5; possible D gene TRBD1, 6 bases. CDR1 and CDR2 from the germline V gene are SNHLY and FYNNEI. V was cut by 7 bases and J by 6 bases, with 13 bases left in between. The CDR3 has 13 residues. CDR3 in amino acids: CASTWTEGQPQHF. The CDR3 DNA sequence: TGTGCCAGCACCTGGACAGAGGGTCAGCCCCAGCATTTT.

In this sample, this clone turned up many times. J is TRBJ2-7 and V is TRBV9; D is perhaps TRBD1 (6 bases). Per germline, CDR1 SGDLS and CDR2 YYNGEE. The CDR3 totals 14 residues. V gave up 0 bases and J gave up 2 bases, with 9 bases separating them. CDR3 sequence (DNA): TGTGCCAGCAGCGTAGGGGGACAAGCCTACGAGCAGTACTTC. Encoded protein: CASSVGGQAYEQYF.

The chain joins TRBV4-1 to TRBJ1-5; D ambiguous. Trimming shortened V by 0 bases and J by 12 bases, and 12 bases separated the two germline ends. The CDR3 covers 13 residues. In germline, CDR1 is MGHRA, CDR2 YSYEKL. The CDR3 sequence: CASSQDRETSQHF. CDR3 coding DNA: TGCGCCAGCAGCCAAGATCGGGAGACCAGCCAGCATTTT.

This chain uses TRBV7-2 with TRBJ1-3; D gene ambiguous. Trimming cost V 1 base and J 3 bases, with 13 bases left between them. The CDR3 spans 16 residues. In germline, CDR1 is SGHTA, CDR2 FQGNSA. The CDR3 reads CASSLVMGSLGNTIYF. The CDR3 coding sequence is TGTGCCAGCAGCTTAGTAATGGGGAGCCTTGGAAACACCATATATTTT.

The chain has TRBV2 and TRBJ2-3; 10 bases map to TRBD1. Germline V gene sequence: CDR1 SNHLY, CDR2 FYNNEI. J was trimmed by 5 bases and V by 7 bases; bases with no gene match: 6. The CDR3 has 14 amino acids. The CDR3 loop reads CASKRRTGGDTQYF. The CDR3 nucleotides read TGTGCCAGCAAGAGAAGGACAGGGGGAGATACGCAGTATTTT.

The V call is TRBV24-1, the J call TRBJ1-5, with D perhaps matching TRBD1 (5 bases). Germline-derived CDR1 and CDR2 are KGHDR and SFDVKD. V lost 5 bases to trimming and J lost 0 bases, with 13 bases between them. The CDR3 contains 16 residues. The CDR3 nucleotides read TGTGCCACCAGTGGATCGGCAGGGAATAGCAATCAGCCCCAGCATTTT. It codes for CATSGSAGNSNQPQHF.

This clone appeared once. CDR3 nucleotide sequence: TGTGCCAGCAGTGAAATACTTCACAATGAGCAGTTCTTC. Residues: CASSEILHNEQFF. The chain links TRBV2 to TRBJ2-1; no reliable D call. Per the germline V gene, CDR1 is SNHLY and CDR2 is FYNNEI. The CDR3 runs to 13 residues. V was cut by 2 bases and J by 5 bases, with 7 bases left in between.

The chain combines TRBV19 with TRBJ2-3, with TRBD2 matching 8 bases. In germline, CDR1 is LNHDA, CDR2 SQIVND (reference sequence). The CDR3 consists of 16 residues. Germline trimming cut 3 bases from V and 2 bases from J; bases unmatched to any gene: 7. CDR3 region: CASSMGLGGLTDTQYF. The CDR3 DNA follows: TGTGCCAGTAGTATGGGACTAGGCGGACTCACAGATACGCAGTATTTT.

The V gene is TRBV28, the J gene TRBJ1-1; D gene uncertain. The germline gives CDR1 MDHEN, CDR2 SYDVKM. The CDR3 runs to 13 residues. The V end was cut by 5 bases, the J end by 0 bases, with 7 bases between. The CDR3 bases are TGTGCCAGCAGTCTCCCCGTGAACACTGAAGCTTTCTTT. Its protein product is CASSLPVNTEAFF.

This chain uses TRBV27 with TRBJ1-6; 7 nucleotides agree with TRBD1. There are 17 residues in the CDR3. The germline CDR1 and CDR2 sequences are MNHEY and SMNVEV (reference sequence). With 5 bases clipped from V and 10 bases from J, the junction kept 17 bases outside the gene matches. The DNA of the CDR3 is TGTGCCAGCAGTCACAGCCTAAGACAGGGTATCCCCTCACCCCTCCACTTT. Protein product: CASSHSLRQGIPSPLHF.